Presented here are 3 T cell receptor beta chains from one specimen sequenced in a study of beta chain features in type 1 diabetes. Study results and caveats: Among all four CD4+ subsets, Type 1 diabetes patients had TCRB CDR3s that were moderately but significantly shorter.

Of the isolated RNA, all was reverse transcribed, and so the sequenced material was expressed TCRB transcripts. The method was immunoSEQ multiplex PCR; TCRdb's version includes in-frame clones alone and lacks a portion of them. The sample lists about 170,000 clones; 6.5% to 8.5% were seen once. No antigens are known for them. Sequences were obtained from central memory CD4+ T cells from blood. The receptors originated from a man aged 18 to 35 with type 1 diabetes.

The chain recombines TRBV30 with TRBJ2-2; D remains ambiguous. CDR3 length: 14 amino acids. In germline, CDR1 is GTSNPN, CDR2 SVGIG (reference sequence). Trimming removed 0 bases from V and 1 base from J, with 6 bases in between. CDR3 residues: CAWSVTRNTGELFF. The DNA for the CDR3 is TGTGCCTGGAGTGTAACTCGGAACACCGGGGAGCTGTTTTTT.

This clone was recorded a few times. CDR3: CASSVAVDYTF. The CDR3 DNA is TGTGCCAGCAGCGTGGCGGTAGACTACACCTTC. The chain couples TRBV28 to TRBJ1-2; no clear D. Per germline, CDR1 MDHEN and CDR2 SYDVKM. The ends were cut back, 6 bases at V and 10 bases at J, with 12 bases in the middle. The CDR3 is made up of 11 amino acids.

The chain has TRBV7-2 and TRBJ2-1; 10 nucleotides agree with TRBD2. Unmatched junction bases numbered 7, after V lost 5 bases and J lost 3 bases. This CDR3 is 16 amino acids long. The germline V gene has CDR1 SGHTA and CDR2 FQGNSA. The CDR3 DNA follows: TGTGCCAGCAGCCCACTAGCGGGGACTAACTACAATGAGCAGTTCTTC. Translation: CASSPLAGTNYNEQFF.